Listed below are T cell receptor beta chains from one sample, sequenced in a study of technical replicates of blood from a handful of donors. Clones were read by immunoSEQ multiplex PCR, and TCRdb kept only the in-frame ones, dropping some. The sample holds nearly 80,000 clones, about 92% seen once. The source material was T cells isolated from PBMCs. The receptor set was obtained from a human donor in good health. Each CDR3 is given without its conserved first and last residue. Each record gives: J gene, D gene, V gene, CDR3 protein. A D gene is named only where the DNA matches it firmly.

TRBJ1-4	NA	TRBV6-6	ASSYSDGRHTKLF
TRBJ2-1	NA	TRBV7-9	ASSPRTDINYNEQF
TRBJ2-3	NA	TRBV5-1	ASSVRTDTQY
TRBJ1-5	TRBD1	TRBV19	ASSMGQGQPQH
TRBJ1-1	NA	TRBV6-1	ASSRDNMNTEAF
TRBJ2-1	NA	TRBV5-1	ASSWTVGNEQF
TRBJ2-5	NA	TRBV4-3	ASSQDRQPNQY
TRBJ2-1	TRBD2	TRBV29-1	SAGTSGDNEQF
TRBJ2-7	NA	TRBV13	ASSGASEQY
TRBJ1-1	NA	TRBV15	ATSSAQGEAF
TRBJ2-2	NA	TRBV29-1	SIKTDANTGELF
TRBJ2-3	TRBD2	TRBV14	ASSFGLAGVVTDTQY
TRBJ1-4	NA	TRBV10-1	ATSDNRQKLF
TRBJ2-1	NA	TRBV9	ASSVVTGESYNEQF
TRBJ2-3	NA	TRBV4-1	ASSQLSGDIDTQY
TRBJ1-2	NA	TRBV11-2	ASSLGGDYGYT
TRBJ1-2	TRBD1	TRBV28	ASSLRTGGVREGYT
TRBJ1-1	NA	TRBV29-1	SVSSGVNTEAF
TRBJ2-1	NA	TRBV28	ASKNRGGNEQF
TRBJ2-1	TRBD1	TRBV5-1	ASSLRDSPNEQF
TRBJ2-2	NA	TRBV27	ASSLTGSEPGELF
TRBJ1-4	TRBD1	TRBV2	ASHRGREKLF
TRBJ2-3	TRBD2	TRBV4-1	ASSQGSGLAGDGDTQY
TRBJ2-3	TRBD2	TRBV30	AWSEGGLAGADTQY
TRBJ2-1	NA	TRBV6-5	ASSYSTGEKYNEQF
TRBJ1-2	NA	TRBV6-1	ASSELGVGYT
TRBJ2-3	TRBD1	TRBV7-3	ASSGGTVTDTQY
TRBJ2-1	NA	TRBV10-3	AITRGSSYNEQF
TRBJ2-1	NA	TRBV11-2	ASSLNYNEQF
TRBJ1-1	NA	TRBV6-4	ASSPVNMNTEAF
TRBJ1-2	NA	TRBV4-1	ASSQDLPGANYGYT
TRBJ2-2	NA	TRBV11-3	ASSLDFLAAITGELF
TRBJ1-2	TRBD1	TRBV5-4	ASSTQGRYGYT
TRBJ2-1	TRBD2	TRBV4-1	ASSQDILTSGSWQF
TRBJ2-7	NA	TRBV7-9	ASSTGIHEQY
TRBJ2-3	NA	TRBV7-2	ASSLTTGSTDTQY
TRBJ2-7	TRBD1	TRBV30	AWSYGTGIYEQY
TRBJ1-3	NA	TRBV10-3	AISERTEAGNTIY
TRBJ1-2	TRBD1	TRBV7-9	ASSSPTGGNYGYT
TRBJ2-2	NA	TRBV30	AVGGVTGELF
TRBJ2-2	TRBD2	TRBV5-6	ASSPAGGDTGELF